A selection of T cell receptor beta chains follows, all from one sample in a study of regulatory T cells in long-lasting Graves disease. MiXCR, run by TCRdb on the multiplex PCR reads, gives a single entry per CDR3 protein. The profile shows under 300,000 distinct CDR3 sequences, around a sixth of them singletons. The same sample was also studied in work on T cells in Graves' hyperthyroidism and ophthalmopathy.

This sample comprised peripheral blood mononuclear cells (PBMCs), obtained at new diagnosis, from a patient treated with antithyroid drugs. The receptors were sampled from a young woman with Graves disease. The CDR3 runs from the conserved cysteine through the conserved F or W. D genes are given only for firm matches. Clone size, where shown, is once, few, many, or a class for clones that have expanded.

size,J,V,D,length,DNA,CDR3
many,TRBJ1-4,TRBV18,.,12,TGTGCCAGCTCACCAGGGTATGAAAAACTGTTTTTT,CASSPGYEKLFF
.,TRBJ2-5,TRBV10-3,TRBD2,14,TGTGCCATCGCGTCTAGCGGGGCGGGAGAGACCCAGTACTTC,CAIASSGAGETQYF
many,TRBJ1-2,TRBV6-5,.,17,TGTGCCAGCAGTTACAGCCAGGCGACAACACCTAACTATGGCTACACCTTC,CASSYSQATTPNYGYTF
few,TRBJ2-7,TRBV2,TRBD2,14,TGTGCCAGCAGTGACCTGCTAGCGGCGTACGAGCAGTACTTC,CASSDLLAAYEQYF
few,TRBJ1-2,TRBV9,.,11,TGTGCCAGCAGCGCATTATATGGCTACACCTTC,CASSALYGYTF
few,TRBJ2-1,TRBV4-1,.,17,TGCGCCAGCAGCCAAGATCGGGAGACTAGATTGCGAGATGAGCAGTTCTTC,CASSQDRETRLRDEQFF
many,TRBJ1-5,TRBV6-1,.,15,TGTGCCAGCCGCTTACAAATTTATAGCAATCAGCCCCAGCATTTT,CASRLQIYSNQPQHF
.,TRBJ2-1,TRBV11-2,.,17,TGTGCCAGCAGCTTCGCAAGCGATTTTTCCTCCTACAATGAGCAGTTCTTC,CASSFASDFSSYNEQFF
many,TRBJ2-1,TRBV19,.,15,TGTGCCAGTAGTGGCTCCTTCCTCCGGAACAATGAGCAGTTCTTC,CASSGSFLRNNEQFF
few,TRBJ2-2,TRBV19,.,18,TGTGCCAGTACCTGGGATCCGGACCTGGTGAGAGGGGCTGGGGAGCTGTTTTTT,CASTWDPDLVRGAGELFF
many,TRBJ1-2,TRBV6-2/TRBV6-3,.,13,TGTGCCAGCAGAAAACAGGGACCCTATGGCTACACCTTC,CASRKQGPYGYTF
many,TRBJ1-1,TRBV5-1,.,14,TGCGCCAGCAGCTTTACTTCCGTGGGCACTGAAGCTTTCTTT,CASSFTSVGTEAFF